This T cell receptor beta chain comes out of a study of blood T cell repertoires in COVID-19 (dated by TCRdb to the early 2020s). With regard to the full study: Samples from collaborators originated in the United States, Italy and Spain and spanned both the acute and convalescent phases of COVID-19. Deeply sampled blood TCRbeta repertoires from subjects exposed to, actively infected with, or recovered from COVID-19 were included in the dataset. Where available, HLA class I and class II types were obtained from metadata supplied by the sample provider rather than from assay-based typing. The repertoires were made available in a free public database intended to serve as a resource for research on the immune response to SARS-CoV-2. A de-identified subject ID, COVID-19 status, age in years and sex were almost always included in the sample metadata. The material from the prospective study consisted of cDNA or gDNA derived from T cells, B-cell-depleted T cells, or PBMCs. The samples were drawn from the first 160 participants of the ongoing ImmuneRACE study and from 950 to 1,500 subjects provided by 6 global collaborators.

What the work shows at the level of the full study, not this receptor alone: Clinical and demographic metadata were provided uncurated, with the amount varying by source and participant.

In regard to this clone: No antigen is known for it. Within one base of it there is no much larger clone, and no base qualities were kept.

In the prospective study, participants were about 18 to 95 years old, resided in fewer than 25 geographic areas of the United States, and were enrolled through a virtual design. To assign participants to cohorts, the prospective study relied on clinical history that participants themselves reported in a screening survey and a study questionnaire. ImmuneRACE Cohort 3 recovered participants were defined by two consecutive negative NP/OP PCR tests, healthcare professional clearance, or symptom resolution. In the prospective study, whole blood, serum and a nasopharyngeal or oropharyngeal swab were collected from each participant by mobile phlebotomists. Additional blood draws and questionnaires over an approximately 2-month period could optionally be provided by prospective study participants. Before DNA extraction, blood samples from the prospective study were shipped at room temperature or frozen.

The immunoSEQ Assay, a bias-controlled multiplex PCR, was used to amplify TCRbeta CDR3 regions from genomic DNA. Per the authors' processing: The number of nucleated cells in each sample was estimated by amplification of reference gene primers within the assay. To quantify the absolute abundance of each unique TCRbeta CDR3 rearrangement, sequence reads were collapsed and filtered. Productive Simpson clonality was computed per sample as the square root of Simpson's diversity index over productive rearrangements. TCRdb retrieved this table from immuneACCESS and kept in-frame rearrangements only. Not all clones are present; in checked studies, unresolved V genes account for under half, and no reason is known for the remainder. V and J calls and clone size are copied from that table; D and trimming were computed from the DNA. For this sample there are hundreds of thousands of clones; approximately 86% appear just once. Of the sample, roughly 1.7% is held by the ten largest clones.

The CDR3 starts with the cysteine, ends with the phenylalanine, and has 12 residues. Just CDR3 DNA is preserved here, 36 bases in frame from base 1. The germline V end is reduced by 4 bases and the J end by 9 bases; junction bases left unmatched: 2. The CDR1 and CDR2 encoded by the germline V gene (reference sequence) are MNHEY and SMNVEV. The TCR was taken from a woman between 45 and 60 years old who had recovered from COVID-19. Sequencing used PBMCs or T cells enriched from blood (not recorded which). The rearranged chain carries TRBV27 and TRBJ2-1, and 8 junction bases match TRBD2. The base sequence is TGTGCCAGCAGTTCCAGCGGGGGTGAGCAGTTCTTC. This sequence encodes CASSSSGGEQFF.